This note documents a single T cell receptor beta chain sequence. Its antigen remains unknown. This entry comes from a study of T-cell memory formation after mild COVID-19. Study background: Clusters were largely donor specific.

Findings of the study overall: The authors left the SARS-CoV-2 specificity of second-wave clones peaking on day 37 unconfirmed. Memory cells collected pre-infection included some clones that later responded, suggesting cross-reactive memory joined. A second wave expanding day 15 to 37 was CD4+-biased; contracting clones were balanced.

CDR3 length: 14 amino acids. Germline values: CDR1 SGHVS, CDR2 FQNEAQ. Trimming took 2 bases from V and 4 from J, leaving 10 bases between them. TCRdb re-called the 5' RACE reads with MiXCR, one entry per CDR3 protein. This table holds 100,000 to 150,000 distinct CDR3 sequences, 15% to 20% found once. J is TRBJ2-3 and V is TRBV7-8, with D perhaps matching TRBD1 (5 bases). Sequencing was done on a sample of PBMCs or a T cell subset sorted from them (not recorded which). This sequence was found in a man younger than 35 who had mild COVID-19 (a few samples of this study predate the infection). Cell type and time point are not known. This CDR3 is CASSLRQLADTQYF. The CDR3 nucleotides read TGTGCCAGCAGCTTACGACAGTTGGCAGATACGCAGTATTTT.